The next 8 T cell receptor beta chains were all read from a single sample in a study of T cell responses to AZD1222 COVID-19 vaccine. Produced via immunoSEQ multiplex PCR; TCRdb's table is partial and in-frame only. Here the sample spans more than 70,000 clones, about 90% being singletons. The sample consisted of peripheral blood, taken on day 0 of AZD1222 vaccination. These receptors all stem from an adult in good health.

This clone was recorded a few times. J is TRBJ2-1 and V is TRBV7-9, with TRBD1 matching over 8 bases. The CDR3 runs to 15 residues. The trim removed 0 bases at V and 8 bases at J, leaving 6 bases unmatched. Germline V lookup: CDR1 SEHNR, CDR2 FQNEAQ (reference sequence). CDR3 in DNA: TGTGCCAGCAGCTTAGCGACAGGGGCGCGGGATGAGCAGTTCTTC. This codes for CASSLATGARDEQFF.

This sequence joins TRBV6-6 and TRBJ1-1; D not resolved. The CDR3 is made up of 12 amino acids. The germline CDR1 and CDR2 sequences are MNHNY and SVGAGI (reference sequence). V was clipped by 5 bases and J by 10 bases, with 14 bases between them. The CDR3 bases are TGTGCCAGCAGTCCCCGGGCTAACTCAGCTTTCTTT. It is translated as CASSPRANSAFF.

This clone was detected once. The V call is TRBV7-8, the J call TRBJ1-3, with 12 bases fitting TRBD1. V was clipped by 2 bases and J by 3 bases; unmatched bases: 8. This CDR3 has 18 amino acids. The germline CDR1 and CDR2 sequences are SGHVS and FQNEAQ. CDR3 in DNA: TGTGCCAGCAGCTTAACCTCCGGGACAGGGGGCTTTGGAAACACCATATATTTT. This sequence encodes CASSLTSGTGGFGNTIYF.

The chain recombines TRBV29-1 with TRBJ1-1, with D perhaps matching TRBD1 (5 bases). Trimming left V 4 bases short and J 0 bases short, with 9 bases between. Germline CDR1 and CDR2: SQVTM and ANQGSEA. The CDR3 has 13 amino acids. CDR3 nucleotides: TGCAGCGTTGGGGTGGGGCTGAACACTGAAGCTTTCTTT. Its protein product is CSVGVGLNTEAFF.

The chain is built from TRBV20-1 and TRBJ2-7; TRBD2 agrees at 12 bases. The trim removed 8 bases at V and 12 bases at J, leaving 8 bases unmatched. The CDR3 covers 11 residues. Germline-derived CDR1 and CDR2 are DFQATT and SNEGSKA (reference sequence). In DNA, the CDR3 is TGCAGTTTTGATAGACTAGCGGGAGTGTACTTC. This encodes CSFDRLAGVYF.

This clone has just one count. The genes are TRBV5-1 and TRBJ1-6, with D perhaps TRBD1 (5 bases). With 0 bases removed from V and 10 bases from J, the gap between germline ends came to 11 bases. The germline V gene encodes CDR1 SGHRS and CDR2 YFSETQ. The CDR3 is 14 amino acids. The CDR3 DNA is TGCGCCAGCAGCTTGGCCCCCAGGGTCTCACCCCTCCACTTT. This encodes CASSLAPRVSPLHF.

The chain uses TRBV6-5 and TRBJ1-3; D not certain. The germline gives CDR1 MNHEY, CDR2 SVGAGI. CDR3 length: 14 residues. V was cut by 11 bases and J by 4 bases, with 18 bases left in between. Here the CDR3 reads CACQGRLSGNTIYF. The CDR3 nucleotides read TGTGCCTGCCAAGGACGACTCTCCGGAAACACCATATATTTT.

Concerning this clone: A junction boundary mismatches the germline segment, possibly from a read error. This chain connects TRBV2 to TRBJ1-3; D not resolved. CDR1 is SNHLY and CDR2 is FYNNEI in the germline V gene. The CDR3 runs to 13 residues. Here the CDR3 reads CASGEGAGNTIYF. The CDR3 DNA reads TGTGCCAGCGGTGAAGGTGCGGGAAACACCATATATTTT.